One and the same sample provided the 6 T cell receptor beta chains below, sequenced in a study of blood T cell repertoires in COVID-19. TCRdb's table, derived via immunoSEQ multiplex PCR, lists solely in-frame clones and lacks some. The sample contains 120,000 to 150,000 clones, 75% to 90% of which appear only once. Specimen: peripheral blood. The receptors derive from a woman aged 55-69 years with COVID-19, enrolled during active disease.

The chain combines TRBV3-1 (or the pseudogene TRBV3-2) with TRBJ1-4; a possible D gene is TRBD1 (6 bases). V dropped 1 base and J dropped 7 bases, with 16 bases sitting between them. This CDR3 is 16 amino acids long. Germline V CDR1 and CDR2: LGHDT, YNNKEL (reference sequence). CDR3 residues: CASSQVPRGGGEKLFF. CDR3 coding DNA: TGTGCCAGCAGCCAAGTACCCAGGGGAGGGGGTGAAAAACTGTTTTTT.

J is TRBJ1-1 and V is TRBV3-1 (or the pseudogene TRBV3-2), with 7 bases identical to TRBD1. The CDR3 loop spans 16 amino acids. J was trimmed by 0 bases and V by 4 bases; bases with no gene match: 8. CDR1 is LGHDT and CDR2 is YNNKEL in the germline V gene (reference sequence). CDR3 region: CASSPTRGQVNTEAFF. The DNA of the CDR3 is TGTGCCAGCAGCCCAACCCGCGGACAGGTGAACACTGAAGCTTTCTTT.

The chain has TRBV5-1 and TRBJ1-2, with 9 positions matching TRBD1. The CDR3 totals 14 residues. V shed 4 bases, J shed 1 base, and the junction held 2 bases outside the gene matches. Germline values: CDR1 SGHRS, CDR2 YFSETQ. CDR3 residues: CASSGTGRNYGYTF. The CDR3 DNA reads TGCGCCAGCAGCGGGACAGGGCGTAACTATGGCTACACCTTC.

This clone is a singleton in its sample. The chain is built from TRBV19 and TRBJ2-7; TRBD2 matches at 12 bases. Looked up from germline, CDR1 is LNHDA and CDR2 is SQIVND (reference sequence). This CDR3 is built from 16 residues. Germline trimming cut 5 bases from V and 2 bases from J; bases unmatched to any gene: 7. The CDR3 nucleotides read TGTGCCAGTAGTCTAGCGGGGGGGACCATTCCCTACGAGCAGTACTTC. The encoded protein is CASSLAGGTIPYEQYF.

V usage is TRBV5-4 and J usage is TRBJ1-3, with 7 bases aligning to TRBD1. Germline CDR1 SGHNT, CDR2 YYREEE (reference sequence). With V trimmed by 4 bases and J by 0 bases, 4 bases remained unmatched. The CDR3 length is 15 residues. The CDR3 region has the DNA TGTGCCAGCAGCCCCCCAGGGGGCTCTGGAAACACCATATATTTT. Encoded protein: CASSPPGGSGNTIYF.

The rearrangement links TRBV5-6 to TRBJ2-5, with TRBD2 matching over 8 bases. The CDR3 length is 13 residues. Per germline, CDR1 SGHDT and CDR2 YYEEEE. The trim removed 4 bases at V and 4 bases at J, leaving 3 bases unmatched. CDR3 amino acids: CASSQAGGETQYF. The CDR3 region has the DNA TGTGCCAGCAGCCAGGCGGGGGGAGAGACCCAGTACTTC. Full variable domain (remainder filled in from reference TRBV5-6 and TRBJ2-5): DAGVTQSPTHLIKTRGQQVTLRCSPKSGHDTVSWYQQALGQGPQFIFQYYEEEERQRGNFPDRFSGHQFPNYSSELNVNALLLGDSALYLCASSQAGGETQYFGPGTRLLVL.